This record concerns one T cell receptor beta chain sequence. Read sequence stops 3 residues before the CDR3 end, and the germline J gene provides the missing end. Per the germline V gene, CDR1 is MNHNS and CDR2 is SASEGT. The CDR3 runs to 16 residues. These data originate in a study of T cells in women clearing cervical HPV infection. Data came from immunoSEQ multiplex PCR; TCRdb stores just in-frame clones and leaves some out. The sample includes under 20,000 clones. The rearrangement links TRBV6-1 to TRBJ1-4, with TRBD1 as a possible D gene (6 bases). The receptor was derived from a woman aged 18 to 75 with a cervical HPV16 infection that either progressed to CIN3+ or cleared (not recorded which). The sample consisted of blood buffy coat. The CDR3 DNA, read in part, is TGTGCCAGCAGTGATCGGGGGGCGCAGGATAATTCACCA. Translated, it gives CASSDRGAQDNSP. The whole CDR3 region reads CASSDRGAQDNSPLFF.